Listed below are T cell receptor beta chains from one sample, sequenced in a study of blood T cell repertoires in COVID-19. Some clones are missing from TCRdb's copy, which holds only in-frame ones; the method was immunoSEQ multiplex PCR. This sample has more than 250,000 clones; 70% to 90% occur once, and the top ten carry approximately 5.7%. Sequencing was carried out using PBMCs or T cells enriched from blood (not recorded which). The receptor source for this set is a woman aged 40-49 years who had recovered from COVID-19. Each CDR3 is given with its conserved first and last residue. Fields, in order: clone size, D gene, J gene, V gene, CDR3 DNA, CDR3 protein. A D gene is named only where the DNA matches it firmly. Size values are once, few and many counts, or a class for expanded clones, and some rows have none.

size: -; D: -; J: TRBJ2-7; V: TRBV5-1; DNA: TGCGCCAGCACCCTAGTGGGCGAGCAGTACTTC; CDR3: CASTLVGEQYF
size: once; D: TRBD1; J: TRBJ2-7; V: TRBV7-2; DNA: TGTGCCAGCAGCCCAACAGGGGGCCTCTACGAGCAGTACTTC; CDR3: CASSPTGGLYEQYF
size: -; D: -; J: TRBJ2-1; V: TRBV24-1; DNA: TGTGCCACCAGTGACGTAGCGTTGGGGAACAATGAGCAGTTCTTC; CDR3: CATSDVALGNNEQFF
size: -; D: -; J: TRBJ2-5; V: TRBV7-2; DNA: TGTGCCAGCAGCTTAGGCGGAATCCAAGAGACCCAGTACTTC; CDR3: CASSLGGIQETQYF
size: few; D: TRBD1; J: TRBJ1-4; V: TRBV18; DNA: TGTGCCAGCTCACCACCGGGACAGCAAAATGAAAAACTGTTTTTT; CDR3: CASSPPGQQNEKLFF
size: once; D: TRBD2; J: TRBJ2-1; V: TRBV7-8; DNA: TGTGCCAGCAGCTGGACTAGCGGGTACAATGAGCAGTTCTTC; CDR3: CASSWTSGYNEQFF
size: -; D: -; J: TRBJ2-4; V: TRBV19; DNA: TGTGCCAGTAGACCAGAAGAGGTGGCAGGGGGGAACATTCAGTACTTC; CDR3: CASRPEEVAGGNIQYF
size: -; D: -; J: TRBJ2-1; V: TRBV12-3/TRBV12-4; DNA: TGTGCCAGCAGTTCCTACTCGACTCGGCAGCAGTTCTTC; CDR3: CASSSYSTRQQFF
size: once; D: TRBD1; J: TRBJ1-5; V: TRBV28; DNA: TGTGCCAGCAGTTTGGGAAGGGGGCGAGGTCAGCCCCAGCATTTT; CDR3: CASSLGRGRGQPQHF
size: -; D: -; J: TRBJ2-5; V: TRBV24-1; DNA: TGTGCCACCAGTGATATCCGGTCGCCCCAAAGGACCCAGTACTTC; CDR3: CATSDIRSPQRTQYF
size: -; D: TRBD1; J: TRBJ2-5; V: TRBV7-2; DNA: TGTGCCAGCAGCTTAGTGGCGACAGGGCGGGAGACCCAGTACTTC; CDR3: CASSLVATGRETQYF
size: -; D: TRBD2; J: TRBJ2-7; V: TRBV4-1; DNA: TGCGCCAGCAGCTTGCGGGAGACCCTCTCCGAGCAGTACTTC; CDR3: CASSLRETLSEQYF
size: few; D: -; J: TRBJ1-5; V: TRBV9; DNA: TGTGCCAGCAGTTTTAACAGACAGCATTTT; CDR3: CASSFNRQHF
size: -; D: TRBD2; J: TRBJ2-1; V: TRBV24-1; DNA: TGTGCCACCAGTCCCGGGGGGAGCTCCTACAATGAGCAGTTCTTC; CDR3: CATSPGGSSYNEQFF
size: -; D: -; J: TRBJ1-2; V: TRBV5-5; DNA: TGTGCCAGCAGCTGGGGGCCTCAGAGAAATGGCTACACCTTC; CDR3: CASSWGPQRNGYTF
size: -; D: TRBD1; J: TRBJ2-7; V: TRBV6-6; DNA: TGTGCCAGCAGTTACTCGGGACAGCGCGGCGAGCAGTACTTC; CDR3: CASSYSGQRGEQYF
size: -; D: -; J: TRBJ1-2; V: TRBV28; DNA: TGTGCCAGCAGTTTCGTTAGCCCCGGCCAGTACTATGGCTACACCTTC; CDR3: CASSFVSPGQYYGYTF
size: -; D: -; J: TRBJ2-5; V: TRBV5-4; DNA: TGTGCCAGCAGCTTGCTCCCGGGAGAGACCCAGTACTTC; CDR3: CASSLLPGETQYF
size: -; D: -; J: TRBJ1-6; V: TRBV6-5; DNA: TGTGCCAGCAGTTACAGAGGACAGAGCTCACCCCTCCACTTT; CDR3: CASSYRGQSSPLHF
size: -; D: TRBD1; J: TRBJ1-2; V: TRBV28; DNA: TGTGCCAGCAGTTTATCATCCCCGGGACAGGGCCCCAACTATGGCTACACCTTC; CDR3: CASSLSSPGQGPNYGYTF
size: -; D: -; J: TRBJ1-5; V: TRBV20-1; DNA: TGCAGTGCTAGTCTGACAGCAAATCAGCCCCAGCATTTT; CDR3: CSASLTANQPQHF
size: -; D: -; J: TRBJ2-2; V: TRBV9; DNA: TGTGCCAGCAGCGTAGCTGGGGCCCCTAACACCGGGGAGCTGTTTTTT; CDR3: CASSVAGAPNTGELFF
size: -; D: -; J: TRBJ1-2; V: TRBV19; DNA: TGTGCCAGTAGTATAGGGCCGCGCCCGGGTGGCTACACCTTC; CDR3: CASSIGPRPGGYTF
size: -; D: -; J: TRBJ2-5; V: TRBV6-1; DNA: TGTGCCAGCAGTGACGGACAGCAAGAGACCCAGTACTTC; CDR3: CASSDGQQETQYF
size: -; D: -; J: TRBJ2-5; V: TRBV21-1; DNA: TGTGCCAGCAGCCAAGGGACTAGGGGGACGGGGACCCAGTACTTC; CDR3: CASSQGTRGTGTQYF
size: -; D: -; J: TRBJ2-5; V: TRBV9; DNA: TGTGCCAGCAGAGCCGGGGACTCCACGGGGGAGACCCAGTACTTC; CDR3: CASRAGDSTGETQYF
size: -; D: TRBD1; J: TRBJ1-2; V: TRBV24-1; DNA: TGTGCCACCAGTGAGTCCGGGACAGGGGGCGTGGATGGCTACACCTTC; CDR3: CATSESGTGGVDGYTF
size: once; D: TRBD2; J: TRBJ2-7; V: TRBV18; DNA: TGTGCCAGCTCGACCCTTGGGACTAGCGGGACGCACGAGCAGTACTTC; CDR3: CASSTLGTSGTHEQYF
size: -; D: TRBD1; J: TRBJ1-5; V: TRBV10-3; DNA: TGTGCCATCAGCGGACAGGGGGATCAGCCCCAGCATTTT; CDR3: CAISGQGDQPQHF
size: -; D: -; J: TRBJ1-2; V: TRBV19; DNA: TGTGCCAGTAGTAGAAAGGGGAAGTTCGGCTACACCTTC; CDR3: CASSRKGKFGYTF
size: -; D: TRBD1; J: TRBJ1-1; V: TRBV4-3; DNA: TGCGCCAGCAGCCAAGATCGGACAGGGGAGTCGAACACTGAAGCTTTCTTT; CDR3: CASSQDRTGESNTEAFF
size: -; D: -; J: TRBJ1-1; V: TRBV6-5; DNA: TGTGCCAGCATAACTTCTCAGGGTGACACTGAAGCTTTCTTT; CDR3: CASITSQGDTEAFF
size: -; D: TRBD1; J: TRBJ2-7; V: TRBV7-8; DNA: TGTGCCAGCAGCTTAGGGACAGGGGGCACCTACGAGCAGTACTTC; CDR3: CASSLGTGGTYEQYF
size: -; D: -; J: TRBJ2-1; V: TRBV28; DNA: TGTGCCAGCAGCCGGAAGAGCACGGGGTCCTACAATGAGCAGTTCTTC; CDR3: CASSRKSTGSYNEQFF
size: -; D: TRBD1; J: TRBJ1-1; V: TRBV6-5; DNA: TGTGCCAGCATTCCCGGAGGGACAGGGGGCGTTCGAGCTTTCTTT; CDR3: CASIPGGTGGVRAFF
size: -; D: -; J: TRBJ1-5; V: TRBV11-2; DNA: TGTGCCAGCAGTTCGAGGGCCAATCAGCCCCAGCATTTT; CDR3: CASSSRANQPQHF
size: -; D: -; J: TRBJ1-5; V: TRBV28; DNA: TGTGCCAGCAGTTTTTCACAGAGCAATCAGCCCCAGCATTTT; CDR3: CASSFSQSNQPQHF
size: -; D: -; J: TRBJ2-1; V: TRBV9; DNA: TGTGCCAGCAGCGGGATAGGGCGGGGCTCACTCAATGAGCAGTTCTTC; CDR3: CASSGIGRGSLNEQFF
size: -; D: TRBD2; J: TRBJ2-4; V: TRBV4-3; DNA: TGCGCCAGCAGCCAAGAGACTAGCGGGATCAGGGGCATTCAGTACTTC; CDR3: CASSQETSGIRGIQYF
size: -; D: TRBD1; J: TRBJ2-6; V: TRBV6-5; DNA: TGTGCCAGCAGGACAGGGGGCGCTGGGGCCAACGTCCTGACTTTC; CDR3: CASRTGGAGANVLTF
size: -; D: TRBD2; J: TRBJ2-1; V: TRBV3-1/TRBV3-2; DNA: TGTGCCAGCAGCCCTGGACTAGCGGGAGTATGCGATGAGCAGTTCTTC; CDR3: CASSPGLAGVCDEQFF
size: few; D: -; J: TRBJ1-1; V: TRBV19; DNA: TGTGCCACCGTAGGGGGCACTGAAGCTTTCTTT; CDR3: CATVGGTEAFF
size: once; D: TRBD2; J: TRBJ2-5; V: TRBV15; DNA: TGTGCCACCAGCAGAGTACGTGGTCTAGCGGGATCGTACCAAGAGACCCAGTACTTC; CDR3: CATSRVRGLAGSYQETQYF
size: -; D: TRBD2; J: TRBJ2-1; V: TRBV19; DNA: TGTGCCAGCTCGGGACTAGCGGGAACGAGCTCCTACAATGAGCAGTTCTTC; CDR3: CASSGLAGTSSYNEQFF
size: once; D: TRBD1; J: TRBJ1-6; V: TRBV7-2; DNA: TGTGCCAGCAGCTTAGCGGGGACAGGGAGTTCACCCCTCCACTTT; CDR3: CASSLAGTGSSPLHF
size: few; D: TRBD1; J: TRBJ1-4; V: TRBV6-5; DNA: TGTGCCAGCAGCCGACAGGGATCGGACGAAAAACTGTTTTTT; CDR3: CASSRQGSDEKLFF
size: few; D: TRBD1; J: TRBJ2-5; V: TRBV6-5; DNA: TGTGCCAGCAGGAAAGACAGGGGGCGAGAGACCCAGTACTTC; CDR3: CASRKDRGRETQYF
size: -; D: TRBD1; J: TRBJ2-7; V: TRBV29-1; DNA: TGCAGCGTTGAACGGACAGGCGGAGAGCAGTACTTC; CDR3: CSVERTGGEQYF
size: -; D: TRBD1; J: TRBJ2-7; V: TRBV10-2; DNA: TGCGCCAGCAGAGGCGGGACAGGGGGATACGAGCAGTACTTC; CDR3: CASRGGTGGYEQYF
size: -; D: -; J: TRBJ2-1; V: TRBV3-1/TRBV3-2; DNA: TGTGCCAGCAGCCATGAGGTTGGTAATGAGCAGTTCTTC; CDR3: CASSHEVGNEQFF
size: -; D: -; J: TRBJ1-4; V: TRBV28; DNA: TGTGCCAGCAGCCCGGCCGGGACAACCCGAAATGAAAAACTGTTTTTT; CDR3: CASSPAGTTRNEKLFF